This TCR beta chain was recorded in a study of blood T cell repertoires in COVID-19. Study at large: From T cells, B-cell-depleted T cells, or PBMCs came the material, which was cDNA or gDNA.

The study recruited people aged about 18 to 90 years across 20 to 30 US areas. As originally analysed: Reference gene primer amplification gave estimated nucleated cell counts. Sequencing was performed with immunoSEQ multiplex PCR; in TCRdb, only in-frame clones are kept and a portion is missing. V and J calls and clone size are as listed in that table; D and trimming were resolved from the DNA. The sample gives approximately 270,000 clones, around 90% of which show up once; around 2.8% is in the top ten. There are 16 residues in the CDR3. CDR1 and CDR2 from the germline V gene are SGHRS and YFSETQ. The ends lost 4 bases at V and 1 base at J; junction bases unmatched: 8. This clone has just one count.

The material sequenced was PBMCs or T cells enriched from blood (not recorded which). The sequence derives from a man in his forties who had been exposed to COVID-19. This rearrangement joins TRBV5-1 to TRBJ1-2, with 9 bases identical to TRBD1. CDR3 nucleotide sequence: TGCGCCAGCAGCGGCGGGACAGGGAACGTTAACTATGGCTACACCTTC. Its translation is CASSGGTGNVNYGYTF.